The source of this TCR beta chain is a study of CD8 T cells in Susac syndrome. Germline loops: CDR1 SEHNR, CDR2 FQNEAQ (reference sequence). V gave up 1 base and J gave up 2 bases, with 6 bases separating them. This CDR3 comprises 13 residues. Random-hexamer reverse transcription was applied to roughly 0.5 to 1 ug RNA. The CDR3 of TCR beta was amplified by immunoSEQ multiplex PCR across 54 Vbeta and 13 Jbeta. TCRdb re-called the immunoSEQ multiplex PCR reads with MiXCR, one entry per CDR3 protein. The table has approximately 190,000 distinct CDR3 sequences, just under 95% seen once. CD8+ and CD4+ T cells were negatively isolated; TEMRA cells were FACS-enriched.

The sequencing sample was made of CD8+ T cells from PBMCs. This rearrangement joins TRBV7-9 to TRBJ2-7; D unclear. This sequence was found in a human donor with Susac syndrome. The chain's CDR3 is CASSLEAAYEQYF. As DNA, the CDR3 is TGTGCCAGCAGCTTAGAGGCAGCCTACGAGCAGTACTTC.